Listed below are T cell receptor beta chains from one sample, sequenced in a study of T cell repertoires in cytomegalovirus infection. For these receptors, no antigen is known. From the reads, TCRdb called clonotypes with MiXCR, one entry per CDR3 protein. The sample has roughly 280,000 distinct CDR3 sequences; less than 25% are singletons. The material sequenced was cultured PBMCs, taken from culture after CMV antigen stimulation. All receptors derive from a human donor in good health (CMV status not recorded). Some clones in this sample may be carry-over from other donors' samples. CDR3s include the opening cysteine and the closing phenylalanine or tryptophan.

v_call	cdr3_aa
TRBV7-2	CASSLSGVAGSYNEQFF
TRBV20-1	CSARIRKLAKYNEQFF
TRBV24-1	CATSETLAGRGEQYF
TRBV4-1	CASSQLQVGGAGTEAFF
TRBV20-1	CSAPGRVFPDTQYF
TRBV12-3/TRBV12-4	CASNPRGAERETQYF
TRBV7-8	CASSPRQGSQPQHF
TRBV24-1	CATSDSLGEAFF
TRBV6-6	CASSYSGSDSPLHF
TRBV7-2	CASSLVHGNTIYF
TRBV7-9	CASSPGGLVAYQETQYF
TRBV30	CAWSVEGQGNQPQHF
TRBV7-2	CASSFHGQAAGEKLFF
TRBV11-2	CASSLGSTGGPDTQYF
TRBV19	CASSKSDRASNQPQHF
TRBV9	CASSVNPTKQETQYF
TRBV7-2	CASSLGDRVYEQYF
TRBV12-3/TRBV12-4	CASSFPPNTEAFF
TRBV7-2	CASSARGTTSGRAGNEQFF
TRBV9	CASSIPGNNEQFF
TRBV27	CASQGYGSYEQYF
TRBV27	CASSFLPQRERTDTQYF
TRBV7-2	CASSGGWRTLDTQYF
TRBV7-2	CARGIPEYGYTF
TRBV20-1	CSASLLRGQLGGELFF
TRBV7-2	CASSLLKGAAYEQYF
TRBV4-1	CASSQGGTYTF
TRBV7-2	CASSLHRGRSEAPLHF
TRBV11-2	CASSAEATSGRAGRIYNEQFF
TRBV9	CASSVAGTYNEQFF
TRBV28	CASSLVVLSNQPQHF
TRBV20-1	CSAQGRDGKPHNEQFF
TRBV7-2	CASSLLQGAPLHF
TRBV9	CASSDRQGAGMTNTGELFF
TRBV27	CASSALMDNQPQHF
TRBV23-1	CASSQRLAGPYNEQFF
TRBV12-3/TRBV12-4	CASNHQGFGNQPQHF
TRBV5-5	CASSVTSGAYNEQFF
TRBV7-2	CASSLLPPSRGVSTDTQYF
TRBV12-3/TRBV12-4	CASSLGFRGNGNTIYF
TRBV7-2	CASSPPHLAKNIQYF
TRBV28	CASRGSPYEQYF
TRBV6-5	CASSYSEVSLTLSQFF
TRBV7-2	CASSLEAVGAGSTEAFF
TRBV29-1	CSVEPPEAFF
TRBV6-1	CASRATGRAGEQFF
TRBV15	CATSKRLAGVYEQYF
TRBV7-3	CASRPPGTVNTEAFF
TRBV4-3	CASSQDWKGRETQYF
TRBV27	CASRNFGGTEAFF